The next 31 T cell receptor beta chains were all read from a single sample in a study of shared clonotypes between healthy human individuals. Only in-frame clones appear in the TCRdb table, and some are missing; sequencing was by immunoSEQ multiplex PCR. The data contain around 700,000 clones, 92% of them seen just once; the ten biggest clones take up 24%. Positively selected for CCR7, the CD45RO-negative cells used as naive CD8 cells excluded terminally differentiated effector memory CD45RA+ cells. Material for sequencing was naive CD8+ T cells sorted from blood. These receptors originate from a man aged 25 to 40 in good health.

V usage is TRBV15 and J usage is TRBJ2-7, with no clear D. Per the germline V gene, CDR1 is LNHNV and CDR2 is YYDKDF (reference sequence). This CDR3 spans 13 amino acids. V lost 3 bases to trimming and J lost 6 bases, with 12 bases between them. The CDR3 DNA reads as TGTGCCACCAGCAGGTTAGAGAATCCCGAGCAGTACTTC. This codes for CATSRLENPEQYF.

The rearrangement links TRBV6-1 to TRBJ1-1, with D possibly being TRBD1 (5 bases). Germline-derived CDR1 and CDR2 are MNHNS and SASEGT. The CDR3 has 14 residues. The germline V and J ends were trimmed by 2 bases and 4 bases, with 11 bases remaining between them. The CDR3 loop is CASSEMGGSTEAFF. The CDR3 DNA reads as TGTGCCAGCAGTGAAATGGGGGGGAGCACTGAAGCTTTCTTT.

CDR3 coding DNA: TGTGCCAGCGTCCAAGGCTATTCCGGGAGCTCCTACAATGAGCAGTTCTTC. Protein: CASVQGYSGSSYNEQFF. The chain carries TRBV7-6 and TRBJ2-1; tentative D call: TRBD2 (6 bases). The CDR3 has 17 residues. The germline CDR1 and CDR2 sequences are SGHVS and FNYEAQ. Trimming removed 8 bases from V and 0 bases from J, with 20 bases in between.

CDR3 region: CASSPGTGGQPQHF. CDR3 sequence (DNA): TGCGCCAGCAGTCCCGGGACAGGGGGTCAGCCCCAGCATTTT. The chain couples TRBV10-2 to TRBJ1-5, with 11 bases lining up with TRBD1. The germline V gene encodes CDR1 WSHSY and CDR2 SAAADI. Trimming cost V 5 bases and J 6 bases; bases outside gene matches: 3. This CDR3 has 14 residues.

This chain links TRBV7-2 with TRBJ2-5; D perhaps matches TRBD2 (7 bases). The CDR3 runs to 15 residues. Per germline, CDR1 SGHTA and CDR2 FQGNSA. V was pared by 6 bases and J by 4 bases, with 18 bases between. Here the CDR3 DNA reads TGTGCCAGCAGTTGGGGGGCGGGAGTTCGAGAGACCCAGTACTTC. The encoded protein is CASSWGAGVRETQYF.

The chain couples TRBV7-9 to TRBJ1-4; 8 bases agree with TRBD1. This CDR3 spans 16 amino acids. The junction had 11 bases not matched to a gene; V was cut back by 5 bases and J by 6 bases. Germline V CDR1 and CDR2: SEHNR, FQNEAQ (reference sequence). In DNA form, the CDR3 reads TGTGCCAGCAGCCCGCGACAGGGGTGGGCGGATGAAAAACTGTTTTTT. Amino acids: CASSPRQGWADEKLFF.

The chain recombines TRBV27 with TRBJ1-5; D is possibly TRBD1 (5 bases). Per the germline V gene, CDR1 is MNHEY and CDR2 is SMNVEV (reference sequence). Trimming stripped 3 bases from V and 6 bases from J, with 15 bases between. CDR3 length: 15 residues. The CDR3 nucleotides read TGTGCCAGCAGTTTGGGCGGGCAGGGTGTTCAGCCCCAGCATTTT. Translation gives CASSLGGQGVQPQHF.

The chain recombines TRBV7-9 with TRBJ2-1; D tentatively fits TRBD1 or TRBD2 (5 bases each). CDR1 and CDR2 (germline): SEHNR, FQNEAQ (reference sequence). The CDR3 runs 11 residues. V lost 6 bases and J 11 bases, leaving 11 bases between the germline ends. CDR3 nucleotides: TGTGCCAGCAGTTTGGGACCTCAGCAGTTCTTC. It specifies CASSLGPQQFF.

This chain connects TRBV4-3 to TRBJ2-1; 15 bases agree with TRBD2. The CDR3 has 22 residues. Germline V gene lookup returns CDR1 LGHNA and CDR2 YSLEER. Unmatched junction bases numbered 15, after V lost 3 bases and J lost 0 bases. The CDR3 region is CASSQGIRTSGRASSSYNEQFF. The CDR3 DNA is TGCGCCAGCAGCCAGGGAATTAGGACTAGCGGGAGGGCCTCCAGCTCCTACAATGAGCAGTTCTTC.

The chain recombines TRBV15 with TRBJ2-5; TRBD1 aligns across 12 bases. This CDR3 spans 15 amino acids. V shed 8 bases and J 5 bases; nucleotides not matched to a gene: 9. Germline CDR1 is LNHNV and CDR2 is YYDKDF (reference sequence). In nucleotides, the CDR3 is TGTGCCACCGTCCGGGACAGGGGGCTGAGGGAGACCCAGTACTTC. It yields the protein CATVRDRGLRETQYF.

The chain employs TRBV13 and TRBJ1-4, with TRBD1 matching 11 bases. The germline V gene encodes CDR1 PRHDT and CDR2 FYEKMQ (reference sequence). The V gene end was trimmed by 3 bases and the J gene end by 3 bases; junction bases not matched to a gene: 6. The CDR3 runs 17 residues. CDR3 in DNA: TGTGCCAGCAGCTTCGGGACAGGGGGTTCGGCTAATGAAAAACTGTTTTTT. Translation gives CASSFGTGGSANEKLFF. The entire variable domain, with the rest obtained from reference TRBV13 and TRBJ1-4, is as follows: AAGVIQSPRHLIKEKRETATLKCYPIPRHDTVYWYQQGPGQDPQFLISFYEKMQSDKGSIPDRFSAQQFSDYHSELNMSSLELGDSALYFCASSFGTGGSANEKLFFGSGTQLSVL.

As for this clone: One junction end does not reproduce the germline sequence, and a read error may be involved. In the same sample, other DNA sequences code for this CDR3. V gene TRBV5-1 combines with J gene TRBJ2-2; D is uncertain. The CDR3 covers 14 residues. The germline V gene has CDR1 SGHRS and CDR2 YFSETQ. CDR3 sequence (DNA): TGCGCCAGTAGCTTGGGTTCGAACACCGGGGAGCTGTTTTTT. It encodes CASSLGSNTGELFF. The full variable domain, rest sourced from reference TRBV5-1 and TRBJ2-2, is KAGVTQTPRYLIKTRGQQVTLSCSPISGHRSVSWYQQTPGQGLQFLFEYFSETQRNKGNFPGRFSGRQFSNSRSEMNVSTLELGDSALYLCASSLGSNTGELFFGEGSRLTVL.

The chain joins TRBV5-1 to TRBJ2-1, with 8 bases matching TRBD2. The ends lost 4 bases at V and 6 bases at J; junction bases unmatched: 12. This CDR3 has 16 amino acids. CDR1 and CDR2 from the germline V gene are SGHRS and YFSETQ. CDR3 protein: CASSPTLSGSGNEQFF. For the CDR3, the DNA is TGCGCCAGCAGCCCGACATTAAGCGGGAGTGGCAATGAGCAGTTCTTC.

Turning to this clone: In the same sample, other DNA sequences code for this CDR3. The chain links TRBV5-1 to TRBJ1-1; D gene uncertain. Trimming removed 0 bases at V and 1 base at J, with 4 bases between. Per germline, CDR1 SGHRS and CDR2 YFSETQ. The CDR3 runs 13 residues. In DNA, the CDR3 is TGCGCCAGCAGCTTGGGTCCGAACACTGAAGCTTTCTTT. Protein sequence: CASSLGPNTEAFF.

The rearrangement links TRBV29-1 to TRBJ2-1, with 7 bases aligning to TRBD2. From germline, CDR1 is SQVTM and CDR2 ANQGSEA. This CDR3 has 14 amino acids. Trimming cost V 5 bases and J 3 bases; bases outside gene matches: 7. For the CDR3, the DNA is TGCAGCGTTCCGAGCGGGATTGGCTACAATGAGCAGTTCTTC. It is translated as CSVPSGIGYNEQFF.

As regards this clone: Other DNA variants within this sample encode the same CDR3. The rearrangement uses TRBV10-2 and TRBJ2-7; D possibly corresponds to TRBD2 (5 bases). There are 13 residues in the CDR3. V lost 4 bases to trimming and J lost 2 bases, with 9 bases between them. Germline CDR1 is WSHSY and CDR2 is SAAADI. The CDR3 nucleotides read TGCGCCAGCAGTGGGACGGGAACCTACGAGCAGTACTTC. Amino acid sequence: CASSGTGTYEQYF.

This chain uses TRBV30 with TRBJ2-7; no firm D call. Germline V gene lookup returns CDR1 GTSNPN and CDR2 SVGIG (reference sequence). The V and J ends lost 0 bases and 3 bases respectively, with 6 bases between them. The CDR3 is made up of 12 amino acids. The CDR3 sequence is CAWSVPDYEQYF. CDR3 nucleotides: TGTGCCTGGAGTGTACCTGACTACGAGCAGTACTTC.

The gene calls are TRBV27 and TRBJ1-1, with D possibly TRBD1 on 5 matching bases. Trimming shortened V by 5 bases and J by 0 bases, and 13 bases separated the two germline ends. Germline V gives CDR1 MNHEY, CDR2 SMNVEV (reference sequence). The CDR3 spans 15 residues. In DNA form, the CDR3 reads TGTGCCAGCAGTCCTCCGAGGGGATTGAACACTGAAGCTTTCTTT. It encodes CASSPPRGLNTEAFF.

V gene TRBV7-9 combines with J gene TRBJ2-1; D gene unclear. CDR1 is SEHNR, CDR2 FQNEAQ, per germline (reference sequence). The CDR3 contains 15 residues. The V end was cut by 5 bases, the J end by 1 base, with 12 bases between. CDR3 sequence: CASSPPGHSYNEQFF. The DNA of the CDR3 is TGTGCCAGCAGCCCCCCGGGTCATTCCTACAATGAGCAGTTCTTC.

This chain uses TRBV27 with TRBJ2-2, with D maybe TRBD2 (7 bases). Germline V gives CDR1 MNHEY, CDR2 SMNVEV (reference sequence). This CDR3 has 15 residues. Trimming took off 4 bases at V and 4 bases at J, with 13 bases between the two ends. CDR3 loop: CASSSRGAGTGELFF. In DNA, the CDR3 is TGTGCCAGCAGTTCTCGGGGGGCAGGCACCGGGGAGCTGTTTTTT.

CDR3 in DNA: TGTGCCAGCAGCTCGTCCCGGGACATATACAATGAGCAGTTCTTC. This gives the protein CASSSSRDIYNEQFF. The V gene is TRBV7-2, the J gene TRBJ2-1; possibly TRBD1 for D (6 bases). This CDR3 comprises 15 residues. The ends were cut back, 4 bases at V and 4 bases at J, with 14 bases in the middle. CDR1 and CDR2 (germline): SGHTA, FQGNSA. The whole variable domain, filled in from reference TRBV7-2 and TRBJ2-1, reads GAGVSQSPSNKVTEKGKDVELRCDPISGHTALYWYRQSLGQGLEFLIYFQGNSAPDKSGLPSDRFSAERTGGSVSTLTIQRTQQEDSAVYLCASSSSRDIYNEQFFGPGTRLTVL.

This clone has just a few counts. CDR3 in DNA: TGCGCCAGCAGGGACACAAACACCGGGGAGCTGTTTTTT. As protein: CASRDTNTGELFF. The chain recombines TRBV10-1 with TRBJ2-2; D possibly corresponds to TRBD1 (5 bases). The CDR3 is 13 amino acids. The germline V gene has CDR1 WNHNN and CDR2 SYGVQD (reference sequence). V lost 6 bases, J lost 2 bases, and 7 bases lay in between.

This sequence joins TRBV6-6 and TRBJ2-7, with D perhaps matching TRBD2 (5 bases). This CDR3 is 13 amino acids long. The ends were cut back, 4 bases at V and 0 bases at J, with 7 bases in the middle. Germline V gives CDR1 MNHNY, CDR2 SVGAGI (reference sequence). The CDR3, as DNA: TGTGCCAGCAGTTTTAGCGACTCCTACGAGCAGTACTTC. It encodes CASSFSDSYEQYF.

The V and J genes are TRBV7-9 and TRBJ1-3; 7 bases align to TRBD1. Looked up from germline, CDR1 is SEHNR and CDR2 is FQNEAQ (reference sequence). V trimming: 7 bases; J trimming: 3 bases; junction bases outside the gene matches: 9. The CDR3 length is 15 residues. The DNA of the CDR3 is TGTGCCAGCATTCCACCAGGGGGGGGTGGAAACACCATATATTTT. It encodes CASIPPGGGGNTIYF. Complete variable domain (other parts from reference TRBV7-9 and TRBJ1-3): DTGVSQNPRHKITKRGQNVTFRCDPISEHNRLYWYRQTLGQGPEFLTYFQNEAQLEKSRLLSDRFSAERPKGSFSTLEIQRTEQGDSAMYLCASIPPGGGGNTIYFGEGSWLTVV.

The chain carries TRBV11-2 and TRBJ2-7; D is undetermined. There are 15 residues in the CDR3. V lost 3 bases and J lost 1, with 13 bases in between. The germline gives CDR1 SGHAT, CDR2 FQNNGV. CDR3 nucleotide sequence: TGTGCCAGCAGCTTCCGACCCGAAGGGTCCTACGAGCAGTACTTC. As protein: CASSFRPEGSYEQYF.

The V gene is TRBV9, the J gene TRBJ1-1; 8 positions match TRBD1. J lost 5 bases, V lost 3 bases, and 6 bases had no gene match. CDR3 length: 14 amino acids. Germline CDR1 and CDR2: SGDLS and YYNGEE. CDR3 DNA sequence: TGTGCCAGCAGCGCACAGGGGGGTTTGACTGAAGCTTTCTTT. Translating gives CASSAQGGLTEAFF.

The chain uses TRBV11-3 and TRBJ2-1; weak D call: TRBD2 (6 bases). The CDR3 covers 20 residues. Germline CDR1 SGHNT, CDR2 YENEEA. V was trimmed by 1 base and J by 0 bases, leaving 22 bases between them. CDR3 region: CASSLGADILSGSSYNEQFF. The CDR3 DNA is TGTGCCAGCAGCTTAGGGGCGGATATACTTAGCGGTAGCTCCTACAATGAGCAGTTCTTC. Drawing the rest from reference TRBV11-3 and TRBJ2-1, the complete variable domain is EAGVVQSPRYKIIEKKQPVAFWCNPISGHNTLYWYLQNLGQGPELLIRYENEEAVDDSQLPKDRFSAERLKGVDSTLKIQPAELGDSAVYLCASSLGADILSGSSYNEQFFGPGTRLTVL.

This chain joins TRBV27 and TRBJ2-7; 7 bases are a match to TRBD2. With V trimmed by 4 bases and J by 9 bases, 9 bases remained unmatched. The germline V gene encodes CDR1 MNHEY and CDR2 SMNVEV (reference sequence). The length of the CDR3 is 13 residues. CDR3 sequence: CASSSGGGGAQYF. CDR3 DNA sequence: TGTGCCAGCAGTTCGGGGGGAGGCGGCGCGCAGTACTTC.

The chain joins TRBV7-9 to TRBJ2-1, with 8 bases fitting TRBD2. Germline CDR1 is SEHNR and CDR2 is FQNEAQ (reference sequence). The V and J ends lost 5 bases and 5 bases, in that order; junction bases with no gene match: 8. This CDR3 is built from 15 residues. The CDR3 coding sequence is TGTGCCAGCAGCACAAGGGGGACTAGAGACAATGAGCAGTTCTTC. Its translation: CASSTRGTRDNEQFF.

The chain couples TRBV28 to TRBJ2-7, with 7 bases fitting TRBD1. Germline V gene lookup returns CDR1 MDHEN and CDR2 SYDVKM. The CDR3 length is 16 residues. Losses at the gene ends were 4 bases for V and 0 bases for J; bases not matched to a gene: 9. The CDR3 is CASSSRQGSSSYEQYF. DNA of the CDR3: TGTGCCAGCAGTTCCCGACAGGGATCAAGCTCCTACGAGCAGTACTTC.

The rearrangement links TRBV27 to TRBJ2-7, with TRBD1 matching 11 bases. Trimming cost V 5 bases and J 5 bases; bases outside gene matches: 8. CDR1 is MNHEY, CDR2 SMNVEV, per germline (reference sequence). This CDR3 is built from 15 residues. CDR3 residues: CASSHRRDRGNEQYF. The CDR3 bases are TGTGCCAGCAGTCACCGCCGGGACAGGGGGAACGAGCAGTACTTC.